The 18 T cell receptor beta chains reported below all come from one sample, sequenced in a study of immune evolution from preneoplasia to lung adenocarcinoma. Assay used: immunoSEQ multiplex PCR; TCRdb lists only in-frame clones, some missing. Of about 3,900 clones detected, 60% to 85% appear once; the ten largest clones hold 9.5% to 15%. Source material: FFPE minimally invasive lung adenocarcinoma tissue. Source of these receptors: a person aged 65-85 years with lung adenocarcinoma.

This clone was detected only a few times. The gene calls are TRBV5-8 and TRBJ1-1; D remains ambiguous. Deletions cut 4 bases from V and 1 base from J, with 17 bases between. The germline gives CDR1 SGHTS, CDR2 YDEGEE. The CDR3 loop spans 16 amino acids. The CDR3 loop is CASSRPPEVSNTEAFF. CDR3 coding DNA: TGTGCCAGCAGCCGCCCTCCCGAGGTCTCGAACACTGAAGCTTTCTTT. The entire variable domain, with the rest obtained from reference TRBV5-8 and TRBJ1-1, is as follows: EAGVTQSPTHLIKTRGQQATLRCSPISGHTSVYWYQQALGLGLQFLLWYDEGEERNRGNFPPRFSGRQFPNYSSELNVNALELEDSALYLCASSRPPEVSNTEAFFGQGTRLTVV.

V is TRBV27 and J is TRBJ2-6; 10 nucleotides align to TRBD1. The CDR3 runs 18 residues. V shed 7 bases and J 4 bases; nucleotides not matched to a gene: 13. CDR1 and CDR2 (germline): MNHEY, SMNVEV (reference sequence). The CDR3 spells CASTLGQGLPGGANVLTF. The CDR3 nucleotides read TGTGCCAGCACTCTGGGACAGGGGCTTCCGGGGGGGGCCAACGTCCTGACTTTC.

The chain combines TRBV11-2 with TRBJ1-5; 10 bases match TRBD1. The germline CDR1 and CDR2 sequences are SGHAT and FQNNGV. The CDR3 runs 17 residues. Trimming removed 4 bases from V and 6 bases from J; junction bases left unmatched: 12. The CDR3 is CASSSHLDRGQAQPQHF. CDR3 sequence (DNA): TGTGCCAGCAGCTCCCACCTCGACAGGGGGCAGGCTCAGCCCCAGCATTTT.

This clone was recorded a few times. The rearrangement links TRBV19 to TRBJ2-1; 8 bases agree with TRBD2. The V segment lost 3 bases and the J segment 6 bases; nucleotides outside the gene matches: 7. The CDR3 spans 15 residues. Germline values: CDR1 LNHDA, CDR2 SQIVND (reference sequence). The CDR3 region is CASSMPGGNLNEQFF. The CDR3 DNA is TGTGCCAGTAGTATGCCGGGAGGGAACCTCAATGAGCAGTTCTTC.

The chain combines TRBV11-1 with TRBJ1-1; 9 nucleotides align to TRBD1. The ends lost 5 bases at V and 6 bases at J; junction bases unmatched: 7. Germline-derived CDR1 and CDR2 are SGHAT and FQDESV (reference sequence). The CDR3 is made up of 14 amino acids. CDR3 sequence: CASSPRGQGSEAFF. The DNA for the CDR3 is TGTGCCAGCAGCCCACGAGGACAGGGGTCTGAAGCTTTCTTT.

This chain connects TRBV7-2 to TRBJ2-2; D may be TRBD1 or TRBD2 (6 bases each). The CDR3 contains 14 residues. The V end lost 10 bases, the J end lost 2 bases, and 14 bases lay between the germline ends. CDR1 is SGHTA and CDR2 is FQGNSA in the germline V gene. The CDR3: CATGAGTNTGELFF. CDR3 nucleotides: TGTGCCACAGGGGCGGGGACTAACACCGGGGAGCTGTTTTTT.

This chain links TRBV7-9 with TRBJ1-3; maybe TRBD1 (5 bases). The CDR3 totals 16 residues. Trimming shortened V by 5 bases and J by 1 base, and 15 bases separated the two germline ends. The V gene's germline CDR1 is SEHNR and CDR2 FQNEAQ (reference sequence). The CDR3: CASSLERRGSGNTIYF. CDR3 nucleotides: TGTGCCAGCAGCCTAGAAAGAAGGGGTTCTGGAAACACCATATATTTT. Full variable domain (rest looked up from reference TRBV7-9 and TRBJ1-3): DTGVSQNPRHKITKRGQNVTFRCDPISEHNRLYWYRQTLGQGPEFLTYFQNEAQLEKSRLLSDRFSAERPKGSFSTLEIQRTEQGDSAMYLCASSLERRGSGNTIYFGEGSWLTVV.

The chain couples TRBV4-1 to TRBJ2-1, with D perhaps matching TRBD2 (5 bases). The germline V and J ends were trimmed by 1 base and 10 bases, with 23 bases remaining between them. Germline values: CDR1 MGHRA, CDR2 YSYEKL. This CDR3 has 17 amino acids. CDR3 coding DNA: TGCGCCAGCAGCCAAGTCGCAAGCCTGGATTTCGGGGAGGAGCAGTTCTTC. Its protein is CASSQVASLDFGEEQFF.

CDR3 nucleotides: TGTGCCAGCGGTGGACTAGCGGGCTCCCAGGACATTCAGTACTTC. Protein product: CASGGLAGSQDIQYF. This sequence joins TRBV6-1 and TRBJ2-4, with 11 bases matching TRBD2. The germline V gene has CDR1 MNHNS and CDR2 SASEGT. After removal of 8 bases from V and 8 bases from J, the junction contained 11 bases not matched to a gene. The CDR3 consists of 15 residues.

This clone is large within its sample. The identical CDR3 is also encoded by other nucleotide sequences in the sample. The chain couples TRBV7-3 to TRBJ2-3; 7 bases line up with TRBD2. The CDR3 extends over 15 amino acids. The V gene end was trimmed by 5 bases and the J gene end by 4 bases; junction bases not matched to a gene: 9. The V gene's germline CDR1 is SGHTA and CDR2 FQGTGA. The CDR3 DNA sequence: TGTGCCAGCAGCCCTACGGCGGGAGAGTCAGATACGCAGTATTTT. It yields the protein CASSPTAGESDTQYF.

The V call is TRBV18, the J call TRBJ2-5; TRBD2 matches at 12 bases. V lost 4 bases to trimming and J lost 2 bases; unmatched junction nucleotides: 5. The CDR3 extends over 16 amino acids. Germline assignment: CDR1 KGHSH and CDR2 LQKENI. The CDR3 DNA is TGTGCCAGCTCACGAGCTAGCGGGAGGGCTCAAGAGACCCAGTACTTC. As protein: CASSRASGRAQETQYF.

The chain uses TRBV10-3 and TRBJ1-1; TRBD1 matches at 8 bases. CDR3 size: 13 residues. The V segment lost 6 bases and the J segment 3 bases; nucleotides outside the gene matches: 3. CDR1 is ENHRY, CDR2 SYGVKD, per germline. CDR3 sequence: CAIRTGEYTEAFF. CDR3 nucleotide sequence: TGTGCCATCAGGACAGGGGAGTACACTGAAGCTTTCTTT.

V gene TRBV5-1 combines with J gene TRBJ2-7; TRBD1 matches 7 bases. Losses at the gene ends were 4 bases for V and 4 bases for J; bases not matched to a gene: 8. Germline V gene sequence: CDR1 SGHRS, CDR2 YFSETQ. The CDR3 extends over 14 amino acids. The CDR3, as DNA: TGCGCCAGCAGCCCAAGCAGGGGGTCGTACGAGCAGTACTTC. Translated: CASSPSRGSYEQYF.

This sequence joins TRBV6-4 and TRBJ2-1; the match to TRBD2 covers 13 bases. With V trimmed by 2 bases and J by 5 bases, 0 bases remained unmatched. The CDR3 contains 15 residues. Looked up from germline, CDR1 is MRHNA and CDR2 is SNTAGT. The CDR3 reads CASSDGLAGDNEQFF. CDR3 DNA: TGTGCCAGCAGTGACGGACTAGCGGGAGACAATGAGCAGTTCTTC.

The chain couples TRBV10-3 to TRBJ1-1, with D possibly being TRBD1 (5 bases). V lost 10 bases to trimming and J lost 10 bases, with 16 bases between them. The V gene's germline CDR1 is ENHRY and CDR2 SYGVKD. The CDR3 consists of 11 residues. CDR3 sequence (DNA): TGTGCCACCACGTCGGGGGAAGGAGCTTTCTTT. Translation: CATTSGEGAFF.

The genes are TRBV14 and TRBJ2-1; D gene ambiguous. V shed 1 base and J shed 3 bases, with 13 bases lying between them. Per the germline V gene, CDR1 is SGHDN and CDR2 is FVKESK. CDR3 length equals 16 residues. The CDR3: CASSQVIAVGYNEQFF. The CDR3, as DNA: TGTGCCAGCAGCCAAGTAATTGCGGTCGGCTACAATGAGCAGTTCTTC. The whole variable domain, filled in from reference TRBV14 and TRBJ2-1, reads EAGVTQFPSHSVIEKGQTVTLRCDPISGHDNLYWYRRVMGKEIKFLLHFVKESKQDESGMPNNRFLAERTGGTYSTLKVQPAELEDSGVYFCASSQVIAVGYNEQFFGPGTRLTVL.

The CDR3 spells CASSSTSGRPGEQYF. CDR3 DNA sequence: TGTGCCAGCAGCTCGACTAGCGGGAGGCCGGGTGAGCAGTACTTC. The rearrangement joins TRBV7-2 to TRBJ2-7, with 13 bases that match TRBD2. J gave up 7 bases and V 4 bases, and 7 bases lay outside the gene matches. The V gene's germline CDR1 is SGHTA and CDR2 FQGNSA. The CDR3 spans 15 residues.

V usage is TRBV6-1 and J usage is TRBJ1-4, with 7 nucleotides matching TRBD1. CDR3 length equals 15 residues. The germline V gene has CDR1 MNHNS and CDR2 SASEGT. V dropped 4 bases and J dropped 7; count of bases not matched to a gene: 9. The CDR3 coding sequence is TGTGCCAGCAGTGCATACAGGGGATCGGGTGAAAAACTGTTTTTT. This gives the protein CASSAYRGSGEKLFF.